The 11 T cell receptor beta chains below were found in one sample sequenced in a study of T cell responses to AZD1222 COVID-19 vaccine. This table comes from immunoSEQ multiplex PCR, and its TCRdb copy is limited to in-frame clones, with some not included. The sample shows some 170,000 clones, 85% to 95% of them seen only once. The sample consisted of peripheral blood, taken 28 days after the second AZD1222 dose. These receptors were collected from an adult who received the AZD1222 COVID-19 vaccine.

This chain connects TRBV7-9 to TRBJ2-1; D may correspond to TRBD1 or TRBD2 (6 bases each). V lost 5 bases and J 2 bases, leaving 37 bases between the germline ends. The CDR3 length is 23 residues. The germline CDR1 and CDR2 sequences are SEHNR and FQNEAQ (reference sequence). CDR3 DNA: TGTGCCAGCAGCAGGGGAATCGGGGGCGGGCTTGGACCCTCGGAAAAGACCTACAATGAGCAGTTCTTC. Translation: CASSRGIGGGLGPSEKTYNEQFF.

The rearrangement joins TRBV7-2 to TRBJ2-3; TRBD2 matches at 11 bases. This CDR3 comprises 17 residues. Germline CDR1 reads SGHTA; CDR2 reads FQGNSA. V was clipped by 4 bases and J by 0 bases; unmatched bases: 6. In DNA form, the CDR3 reads TGTGCCAGCAGCTCCACGGGGACTAGCGGCAGCACAGATACGCAGTATTTT. Translated: CASSSTGTSGSTDTQYF.

The chain is built from TRBV27 and TRBJ1-3; possibly TRBD1 for D (6 bases). Germline V gene lookup returns CDR1 MNHEY and CDR2 SMNVEV (reference sequence). The length of the CDR3 is 14 residues. V was trimmed by 0 bases and J by 7 bases, leaving 10 bases between them. DNA for the CDR3: TGTGCCAGCAGTTTATCTCCCAGGGGTAACACCATATATTTT. Encoded protein: CASSLSPRGNTIYF.

This clone was detected once. The chain combines TRBV2 with TRBJ2-3; TRBD2 aligns across 13 bases. CDR3 size: 14 residues. Trimming removed 10 bases from V and 2 bases from J; junction bases left unmatched: 3. CDR1 SNHLY and CDR2 FYNNEI come from the germline V gene. CDR3: CATTSGRVTDTQYF. CDR3 nucleotides: TGTGCCACCACTAGCGGGAGGGTCACAGATACGCAGTATTTT. Together with reference TRBV2 and TRBJ2-3, the CDR3 gives the full variable domain: EPEVTQTPSHQVTQMGQEVILRCVPISNHLYFYWYRQILGQKVEFLVSFYNNEISEKSEIFDDQFSVERPDGSNFTLKIRSTKLEDSAMYFCATTSGRVTDTQYFGPGTRLTVL.

CDR3 in DNA: TGCGCCAGCAGTGACCGAACACAGGGTTCTGGCTACACCTTC. Translating gives CASSDRTQGSGYTF. The V gene is TRBV10-2, the J gene TRBJ1-2, with D perhaps TRBD1 (6 bases). This CDR3 comprises 14 residues. Germline V lookup: CDR1 WSHSY, CDR2 SAAADI. The ends were cut back, 3 bases at V and 7 bases at J, with 15 bases in the middle.

The CDR3: CASSLKVNLNYGYTF. CDR3 DNA sequence: TGTGCCAGCAGCTTAAAGGTCAACCTCAACTATGGCTACACCTTC. The chain employs TRBV5-4 and TRBJ1-2; the D is unclear. CDR3 size: 15 residues. V shed 2 bases and J shed 2 bases, with 13 bases lying between them. Germline CDR1 reads SGHNT; CDR2 reads YYREEE (reference sequence).

The V and J genes are TRBV6-2 or TRBV6-3 and TRBJ2-3; D not certain. Trimming removed 1 base at V and 7 bases at J, with 3 bases between. The germline V gene encodes CDR1 MNHEY and CDR2 SVGEGT. The CDR3 runs 11 residues. CDR3 residues: CASSYLNTQYF. In DNA, the CDR3 is TGTGCCAGCAGTTACTTGAATACGCAGTATTTT.

The V call is TRBV27, the J call TRBJ2-2; 10 nucleotides line up with TRBD2. Germline V gene sequence: CDR1 MNHEY, CDR2 SMNVEV (reference sequence). Losses at the gene ends were 7 bases for V and 4 bases for J; bases not matched to a gene: 3. This CDR3 has 14 residues. CDR3 sequence (DNA): TGTGCCAGCACCTCTAGCGGGAGCACCGGGGAGCTGTTTTTT. Encoded protein: CASTSSGSTGELFF.

Notes on this clone: One junction end disagrees with the germline gene, perhaps due to a read error. This chain joins TRBV15 and TRBJ2-1; 9 nucleotides match TRBD1. This CDR3 is 14 amino acids long. CDR1 LNHNV and CDR2 YYDKDF come from the germline V gene (reference sequence). CDR3 in amino acids: CATNRQGAYNEQFF. CDR3 coding DNA: TGTGCCACCAACAGACAGGGGGCCTACAATGAGCAGTTCTTC.

This rearrangement joins TRBV7-9 to TRBJ2-5, with 7 bases identical to TRBD2. Per the germline V gene, CDR1 is SEHNR and CDR2 is FQNEAQ (reference sequence). The CDR3 length is 14 residues. V lost 5 bases and J lost 5; bases outside the gene matches: 8. The CDR3 sequence is CASSRGGRIETQYF. The CDR3 DNA reads as TGTGCCAGCAGCCGCGGGGGAAGGATTGAGACCCAGTACTTC.

This chain uses TRBV6-5 with TRBJ1-1, with D perhaps matching TRBD1 (6 bases). V was cut by 8 bases and J by 2 bases, with 12 bases left in between. The CDR3 loop spans 13 amino acids. The germline V gene encodes CDR1 MNHEY and CDR2 SVGAGI. CDR3 nucleotide sequence: TGTGCCAGCGCGGGGGGGGCCAACACTGAAGCTTTCTTT. Residues: CASAGGANTEAFF.